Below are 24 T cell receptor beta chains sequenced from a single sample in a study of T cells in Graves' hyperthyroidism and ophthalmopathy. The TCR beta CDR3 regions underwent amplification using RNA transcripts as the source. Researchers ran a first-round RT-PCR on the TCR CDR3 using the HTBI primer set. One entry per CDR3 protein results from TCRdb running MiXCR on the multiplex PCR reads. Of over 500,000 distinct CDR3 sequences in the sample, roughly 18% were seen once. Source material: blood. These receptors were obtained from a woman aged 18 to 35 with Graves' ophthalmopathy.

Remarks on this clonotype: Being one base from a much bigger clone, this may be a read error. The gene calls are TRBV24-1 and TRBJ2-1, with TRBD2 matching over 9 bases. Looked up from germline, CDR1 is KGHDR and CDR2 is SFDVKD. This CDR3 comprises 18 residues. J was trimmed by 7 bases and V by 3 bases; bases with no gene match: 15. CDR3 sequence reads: CATSDPRGLAGRWNEQFF. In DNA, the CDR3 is TGTGCCACCAGTGATCCCAGGGGACTAGCCGGGAGGTGGAATGAGCAGTTCTTC.

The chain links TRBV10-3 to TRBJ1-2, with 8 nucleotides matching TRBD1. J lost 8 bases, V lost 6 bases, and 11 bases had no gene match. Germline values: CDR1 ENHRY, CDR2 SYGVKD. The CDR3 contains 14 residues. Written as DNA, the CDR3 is TGTGCCATCAGCGCCCTCGGACAGGGCGAGGGCTACACCTTC. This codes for CAISALGQGEGYTF.

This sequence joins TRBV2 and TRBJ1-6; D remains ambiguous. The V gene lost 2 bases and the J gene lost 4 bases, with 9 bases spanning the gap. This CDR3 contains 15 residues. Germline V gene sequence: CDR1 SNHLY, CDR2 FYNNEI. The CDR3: CASSEIMGYNSPLHF. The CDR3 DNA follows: TGTGCCAGCAGTGAAATCATGGGTTATAATTCACCCCTCCACTTT.

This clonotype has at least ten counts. CDR3 sequence reads: CASSNLGVGTEAFF. CDR3 sequence (DNA): TGCGCCAGCTCGAACCTCGGAGTGGGCACTGAAGCTTTCTTT. The chain carries TRBV5-1 and TRBJ1-1, with D uncertain. The length of the CDR3 is 14 residues. Trimming cost V 7 bases and J 4 bases, with 17 bases left between them. Germline V lookup: CDR1 SGHRS, CDR2 YFSETQ.

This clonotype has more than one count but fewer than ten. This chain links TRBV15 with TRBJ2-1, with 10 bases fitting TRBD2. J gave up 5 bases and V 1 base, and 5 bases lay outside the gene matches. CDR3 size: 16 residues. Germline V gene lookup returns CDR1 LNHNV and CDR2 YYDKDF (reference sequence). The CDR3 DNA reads TGTGCCACCAGCAGAGCCCTCGGACTAGCGGACAATGAGCAGTTCTTC. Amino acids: CATSRALGLADNEQFF. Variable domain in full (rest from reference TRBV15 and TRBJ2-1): DAMVIQNPRYQVTQFGKPVTLSCSQTLNHNVMYWYQQKSSQAPKLLFHYYDKDFNNEADTPDNFQSRRPNTSFCFLDIRSPGLGDTAMYLCATSRALGLADNEQFFGPGTRLTVL.

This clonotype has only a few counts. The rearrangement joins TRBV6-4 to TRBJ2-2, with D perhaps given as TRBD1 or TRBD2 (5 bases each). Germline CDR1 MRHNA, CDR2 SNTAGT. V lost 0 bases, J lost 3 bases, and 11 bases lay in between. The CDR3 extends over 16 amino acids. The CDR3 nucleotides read TGTGCCAGCAGTGACTCAGAGGGACGGGACACCGGGGAGCTGTTTTTT. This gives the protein CASSDSEGRDTGELFF.

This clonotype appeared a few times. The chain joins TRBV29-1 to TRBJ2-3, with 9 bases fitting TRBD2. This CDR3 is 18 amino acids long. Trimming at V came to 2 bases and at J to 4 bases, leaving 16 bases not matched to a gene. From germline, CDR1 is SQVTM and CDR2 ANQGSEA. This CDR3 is CSVELVIGSGSSADTQYF. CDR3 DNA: TGCAGCGTTGAACTTGTTATCGGTAGCGGGAGTAGCGCAGATACGCAGTATTTT.

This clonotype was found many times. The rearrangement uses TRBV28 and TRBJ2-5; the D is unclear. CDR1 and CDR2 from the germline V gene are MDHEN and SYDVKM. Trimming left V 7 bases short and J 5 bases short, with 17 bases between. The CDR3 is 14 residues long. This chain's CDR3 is CASTPSTPSETQYF. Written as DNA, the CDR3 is TGTGCCAGCACCCCATCCACCCCGTCGGAGACCCAGTACTTC.

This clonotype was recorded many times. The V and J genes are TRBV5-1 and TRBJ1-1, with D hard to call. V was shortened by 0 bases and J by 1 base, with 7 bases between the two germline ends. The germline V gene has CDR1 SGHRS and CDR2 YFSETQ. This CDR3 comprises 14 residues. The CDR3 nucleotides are TGCGCCAGCAGCTTGGGCGACGGGAACACTGAAGCTTTCTTT. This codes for CASSLGDGNTEAFF.

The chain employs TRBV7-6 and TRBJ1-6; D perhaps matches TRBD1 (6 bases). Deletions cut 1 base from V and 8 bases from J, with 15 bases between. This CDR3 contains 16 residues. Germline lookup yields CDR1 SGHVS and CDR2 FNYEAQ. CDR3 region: CASSLGGADGDSPLHF. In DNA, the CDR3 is TGTGCCAGCAGCTTAGGGGGGGCAGACGGGGATTCACCCCTCCACTTT.

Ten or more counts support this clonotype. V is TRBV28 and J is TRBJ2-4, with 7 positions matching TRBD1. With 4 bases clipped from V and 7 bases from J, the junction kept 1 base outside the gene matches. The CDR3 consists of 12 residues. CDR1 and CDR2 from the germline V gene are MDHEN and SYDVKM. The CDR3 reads CASSWDSNIQYF. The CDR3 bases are TGTGCCAGCAGTTGGGACAGCAACATTCAGTACTTC.

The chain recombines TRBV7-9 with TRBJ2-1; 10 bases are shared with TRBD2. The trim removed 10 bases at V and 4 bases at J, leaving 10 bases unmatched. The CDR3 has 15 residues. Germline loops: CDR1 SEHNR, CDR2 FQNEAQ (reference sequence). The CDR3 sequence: CATTQLAGQYNEQFF. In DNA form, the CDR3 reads TGTGCCACCACTCAACTAGCGGGACAATACAATGAGCAGTTCTTC.

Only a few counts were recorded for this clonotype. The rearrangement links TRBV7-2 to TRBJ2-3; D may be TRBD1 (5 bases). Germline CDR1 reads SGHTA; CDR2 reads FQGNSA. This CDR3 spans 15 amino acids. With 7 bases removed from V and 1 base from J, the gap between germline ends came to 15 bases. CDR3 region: CASNAEPQGTDTQYF. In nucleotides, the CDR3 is TGTGCCAGCAACGCAGAACCACAGGGCACAGATACGCAGTATTTT.

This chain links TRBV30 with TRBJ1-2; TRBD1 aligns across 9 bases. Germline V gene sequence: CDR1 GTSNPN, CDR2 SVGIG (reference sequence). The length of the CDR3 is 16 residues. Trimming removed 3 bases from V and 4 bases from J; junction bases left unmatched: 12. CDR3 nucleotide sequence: TGTGCCTGGAGAACACGGGGGACAGGGCACCTCTATGGCTACACCTTC. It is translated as CAWRTRGTGHLYGYTF.

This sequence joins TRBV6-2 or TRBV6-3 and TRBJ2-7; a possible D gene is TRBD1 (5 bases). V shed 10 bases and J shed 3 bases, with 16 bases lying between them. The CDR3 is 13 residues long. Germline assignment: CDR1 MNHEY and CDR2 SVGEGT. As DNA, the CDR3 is TGTGCCACAGAACCCCCCACAGGCTACGAGCAGTACTTC. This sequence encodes CATEPPTGYEQYF.

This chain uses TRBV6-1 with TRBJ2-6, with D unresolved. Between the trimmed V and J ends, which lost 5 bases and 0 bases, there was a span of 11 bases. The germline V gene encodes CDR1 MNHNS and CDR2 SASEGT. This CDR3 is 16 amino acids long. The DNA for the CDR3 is TGTGCCAGCAGTCCCCCTCCGAGCTCTGGGGCCAACGTCCTGACTTTC. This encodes CASSPPPSSGANVLTF.

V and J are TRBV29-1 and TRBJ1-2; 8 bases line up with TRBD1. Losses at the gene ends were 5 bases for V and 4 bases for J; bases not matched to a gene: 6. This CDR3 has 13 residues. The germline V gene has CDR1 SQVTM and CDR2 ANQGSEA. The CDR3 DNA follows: TGCAGCGTTTTAACAGGGGGGGTCTATGGCTACACCTTC. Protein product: CSVLTGGVYGYTF. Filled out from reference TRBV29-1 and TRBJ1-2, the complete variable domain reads SAVISQKPSRDICQRGTSLTIQCQVDSQVTMMFWYRQQPGQSLTLIATANQGSEATYESGFVIDKFPISRPNLTFSTLTVSNMSPEDSSIYLCSVLTGGVYGYTFGSGTRLTVV.

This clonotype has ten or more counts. This CDR3 is CASSSFGQGVLEKLFF. The CDR3 bases are TGTGCCAGCAGCTCCTTTGGACAGGGTGTTTTGGAAAAACTGTTTTTT. The V gene is TRBV11-2, the J gene TRBJ1-4; 8 bases are shared with TRBD1. The V segment lost 4 bases and the J segment 8 bases; nucleotides outside the gene matches: 12. The germline CDR1 and CDR2 sequences are SGHAT and FQNNGV. The CDR3 is 16 residues long.

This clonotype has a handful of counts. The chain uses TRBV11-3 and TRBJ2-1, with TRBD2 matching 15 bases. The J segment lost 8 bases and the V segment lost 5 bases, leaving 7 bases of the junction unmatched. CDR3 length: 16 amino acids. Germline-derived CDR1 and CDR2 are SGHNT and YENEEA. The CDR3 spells CASSTGLAGGSHEQFF. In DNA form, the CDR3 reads TGTGCCAGCAGCACGGGACTAGCGGGAGGTTCCCATGAGCAGTTCTTC.

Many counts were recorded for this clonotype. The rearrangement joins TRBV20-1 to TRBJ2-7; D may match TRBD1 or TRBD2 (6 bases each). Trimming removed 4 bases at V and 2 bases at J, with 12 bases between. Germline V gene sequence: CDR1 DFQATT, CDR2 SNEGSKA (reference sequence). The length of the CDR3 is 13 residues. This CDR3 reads CSAIEGGAYEQYF. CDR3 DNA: TGCAGTGCTATCGAGGGGGGCGCCTACGAGCAGTACTTC.

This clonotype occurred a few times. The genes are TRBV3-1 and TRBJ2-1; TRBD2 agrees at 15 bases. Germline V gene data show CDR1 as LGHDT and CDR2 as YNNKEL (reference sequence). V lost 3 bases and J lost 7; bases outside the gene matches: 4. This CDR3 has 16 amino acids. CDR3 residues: CASSHPGTSGRNEQFF. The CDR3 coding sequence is TGTGCCAGCAGCCACCCCGGGACTAGCGGGAGGAATGAGCAGTTCTTC.

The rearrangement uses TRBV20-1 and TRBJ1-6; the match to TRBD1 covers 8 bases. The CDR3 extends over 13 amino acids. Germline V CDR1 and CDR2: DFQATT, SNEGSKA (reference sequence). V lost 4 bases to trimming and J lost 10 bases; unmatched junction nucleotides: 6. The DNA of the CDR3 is TGCAGTGCTACCGGAGGGACAGGCTCACCCCTCCACTTT. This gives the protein CSATGGTGSPLHF.

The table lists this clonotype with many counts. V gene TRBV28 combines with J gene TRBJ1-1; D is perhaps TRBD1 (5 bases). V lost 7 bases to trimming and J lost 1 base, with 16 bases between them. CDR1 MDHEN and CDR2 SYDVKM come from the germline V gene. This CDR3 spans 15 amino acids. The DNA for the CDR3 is TGTGCCAGCACCCCGGGAGGGGCAGAGAACACTGAAGCTTTCTTT. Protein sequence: CASTPGGAENTEAFF.

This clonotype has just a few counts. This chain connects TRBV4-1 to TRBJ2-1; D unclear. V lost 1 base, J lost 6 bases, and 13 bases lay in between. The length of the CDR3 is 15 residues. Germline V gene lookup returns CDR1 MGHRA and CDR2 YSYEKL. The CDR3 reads CASSQVGPKINEQFF. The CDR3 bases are TGCGCCAGCAGCCAAGTGGGTCCGAAGATCAATGAGCAGTTCTTC.